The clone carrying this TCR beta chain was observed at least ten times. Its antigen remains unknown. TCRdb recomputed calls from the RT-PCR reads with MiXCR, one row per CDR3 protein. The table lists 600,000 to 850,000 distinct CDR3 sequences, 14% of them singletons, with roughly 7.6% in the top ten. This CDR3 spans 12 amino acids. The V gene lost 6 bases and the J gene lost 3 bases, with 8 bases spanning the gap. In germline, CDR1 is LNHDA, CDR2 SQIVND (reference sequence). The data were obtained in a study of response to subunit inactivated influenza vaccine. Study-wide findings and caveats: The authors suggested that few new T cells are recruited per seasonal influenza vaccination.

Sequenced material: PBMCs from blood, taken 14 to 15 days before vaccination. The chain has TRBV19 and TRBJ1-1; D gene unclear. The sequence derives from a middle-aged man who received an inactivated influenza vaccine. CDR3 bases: TGTGCCAGTAGAATTGGTGACACTGAAGCTTTCTTT. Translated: CASRIGDTEAFF.